This T cell receptor (beta chain) was profiled in a study of CD8 T cells in Susac syndrome. The CDR3 is made up of 15 amino acids. With 1 base clipped from V and 6 bases from J, the junction kept 9 bases outside the gene matches. Germline CDR1 and CDR2: SGHRS and YFSETQ. Healthy donors, matched for age and sex, constituted the control group. TEMRA cells were FACS-enriched, unlike CD8+ and CD4+ T cells, which were negatively isolated. Random hexamers were used to reverse transcribe the RNA input (roughly 0.5 to 1 ug). TCRdb reprocessed the immunoSEQ multiplex PCR reads with MiXCR, giving one entry per CDR3 protein. This table holds some 100,000 distinct CDR3 sequences, about 95% found once.

V usage is TRBV5-1 and J usage is TRBJ1-1; 7 bases match TRBD1. The TCR was taken from a human donor in good health. Sequencing was done on a sample of CD4+ T cells from PBMCs. This CDR3 is CASSLTGDRSPEAFF. Written as DNA, the CDR3 is TGCGCCAGCAGCTTGACCGGGGACAGATCACCTGAAGCTTTCTTT. Looking up the rest from reference TRBV5-1 and TRBJ1-1 gives the full variable domain: KAGVTQTPRYLIKTRGQQVTLSCSPISGHRSVSWYQQTPGQGLQFLFEYFSETQRNKGNFPGRFSGRQFSNSRSEMNVSTLELGDSALYLCASSLTGDRSPEAFFGQGTRLTVV.